The 5 T cell receptor beta chains presented below share a single source sample, sequenced in a study of blood T cell repertoires in COVID-19. The method was immunoSEQ multiplex PCR; TCRdb's version includes in-frame clones alone and lacks a portion of them. The sample lists approximately 440,000 clones, around 90% occurring once. The specimen sequenced was PBMCs or T cells enriched from blood (not recorded which). Every receptor here comes from a young woman who had recovered from COVID-19.

V and J are TRBV30 and TRBJ1-2; no reliable D call. The CDR3 loop spans 15 amino acids. Germline V lookup: CDR1 GTSNPN, CDR2 SVGIG (reference sequence). The V end was cut by 3 bases, the J end by 0 bases, with 14 bases between. DNA of the CDR3: TGTGCCTGGAGAAGCCCCGGGAGGACTAACTATGGCTACACCTTC. Amino acids: CAWRSPGRTNYGYTF.

The genes are TRBV3-1 (or the pseudogene TRBV3-2) and TRBJ1-2; 8 nucleotides line up with TRBD1. The CDR3 is made up of 17 amino acids. CDR1 and CDR2 from the germline V gene are LGHDT and YNNKEL (reference sequence). The junction had 15 bases not matched to a gene; V was cut back by 3 bases and J by 6 bases. The DNA of the CDR3 is TGTGCCAGCAGCCATGAACGGACAGGGTGGGGCGGGGATGGCTACACCTTC. This encodes CASSHERTGWGGDGYTF.

The chain couples TRBV19 to TRBJ1-2; no definite D call. Germline V gene data show CDR1 as LNHDA and CDR2 as SQIVND (reference sequence). Between the trimmed V and J ends, which lost 8 bases and 4 bases, there was a span of 11 bases. The CDR3 totals 12 residues. The CDR3 loop is CASENGVYGYTF. CDR3 nucleotide sequence: TGTGCCAGTGAGAACGGGGTCTATGGCTACACCTTC.

In nucleotides, the CDR3 is TGCGCCAGCAGCCCCACACAGGGTGGAAGCTCCTACGAGCAGTACTTC. Translating gives CASSPTQGGSSYEQYF. J is TRBJ2-7 and V is TRBV4-1; tentative D call: TRBD1 (6 bases). Germline CDR1 reads MGHRA; CDR2 reads YSYEKL. The CDR3 runs to 16 residues. Deletions cut 4 bases from V and 0 bases from J, with 16 bases between.

The count of this clone is one. The genes are TRBV28 and TRBJ1-5; a weak D match, TRBD1 (6 bases). There are 15 residues in the CDR3. Trimming took off 5 bases at V and 5 bases at J, with 16 bases between the two ends. Per germline, CDR1 MDHEN and CDR2 SYDVKM. The CDR3 here is CASSPSQGEDQPQHF. The DNA for the CDR3 is TGTGCCAGCAGTCCTTCACAGGGAGAGGATCAGCCCCAGCATTTT.